This is a list of T cell receptor beta chains from one sample in a study of identical twins. TCRdb processed the 5' RACE reads anew with MiXCR; each CDR3 protein has one entry. In the table there are approximately 550,000 distinct CDR3 sequences, 20% to 25% of which are singletons. This sample also belongs to another study, concerning yellow fever vaccine responses in identical twins.

The sample comprised CD4+ T cells sorted from blood. These receptors were obtained from a woman aged 18 to 35 in good health. Both conserved end residues are part of each CDR3. D genes are given only for firm matches. Not all rows give a size; the values are once, few, many and, for expanded clones, a class.

TRBV4-1,TRBJ1-4,-,-,TGCGCCAGCAGCCAAAGGTACCGACGGGACCCTATTTTCGTAGCTAATGAAAAACTGTTTTTT,CASSQRYRRDPIFVANEKLFF
TRBV6-2/TRBV6-3,TRBJ2-2,few,-,TGTGCCAGCAGATTGGCCGGGACTTCCCACACCGGGGAGCTGTTTTTT,CASRLAGTSHTGELFF
TRBV11-2,TRBJ2-7,-,-,TGTGCCAGCAGCCTGACTACCCCCGGGTACGAGCAGTACTTC,CASSLTTPGYEQYF
TRBV18,TRBJ1-3,-,-,TGTGCCAGCTCACCACAACAGGGAGGAAACACCATATATTTT,CASSPQQGGNTIYF
TRBV5-1,TRBJ2-7,-,TRBD2,TGCGCCAGCAGCTTGCAAGCGGGAGACTCCTACGAGCAGTACTTC,CASSLQAGDSYEQYF
TRBV5-6,TRBJ2-1,few,-,TGTGCCAGCAACGTGAGGGTAGCGAAGAATGAGCAGTTCTTC,CASNVRVAKNEQFF
TRBV12-3/TRBV12-4,TRBJ2-7,few,TRBD2,TGTGCCAGCAGTTCCCGACTAGCGGGACTAGATTACGAGCAGTACTTC,CASSSRLAGLDYEQYF
TRBV29-1,TRBJ2-3,few,-,TGCAGCGTCGCTAGCACAGATACGCAGTATTTT,CSVASTDTQYF
TRBV5-1,TRBJ2-1,-,-,TGCGCCAGCAGTGGAGGGGAGACCTACAATGAGCAGTTCTTC,CASSGGETYNEQFF
TRBV7-9,TRBJ2-2,few,-,TGTGCCAGCAGCTCAAGGCAGAGGAACACCGGGGAGCTGTTTTTT,CASSSRQRNTGELFF
TRBV12-3/TRBV12-4,TRBJ1-2,many,-,TGTGCCAGCAGTTTGGGAGGGAACTATGGCTACACCTTC,CASSLGGNYGYTF
TRBV4-1,TRBJ2-7,-,-,TGCGCCAGCCGACACGTCGGGGAATACGAGCAGTACTTC,CASRHVGEYEQYF
TRBV14,TRBJ1-2,few,-,TGTGCCAGCAGCCTTGGAACATTCTATGGCTACACCTTC,CASSLGTFYGYTF
TRBV12-3/TRBV12-4,TRBJ2-1,-,TRBD2,TGTGCCAGCAGGCGTCTCTCCGGGACTAGCGGGAATGAGCAGTTCTTC,CASRRLSGTSGNEQFF
TRBV18,TRBJ1-3,many,-,TGTGCCAGCTCACCCGTTTTAGGTACCTCTGGAAACACCATATATTTT,CASSPVLGTSGNTIYF
TRBV20-1,TRBJ1-1,many,-,TGCAGTGAGGAGGGGATGAACACTGAAGCTTTCTTT,CSEEGMNTEAFF